Reported below is one T cell receptor (beta chain). The V end lost 5 bases, the J end lost 4 bases, and 11 bases lay between the germline ends. The CDR3 contains 13 residues. Germline V gives CDR1 SGHDN, CDR2 FVKESK. These data are taken from a study of control samples from healthy donors and cancer patients. Sequenced by immunoSEQ multiplex PCR; TCRdb stores in-frame clones only, minus some. The repertoire holds roughly 130,000 clones, with over 75% as singletons. The rearrangement joins TRBV14 to TRBJ1-2; D might be TRBD1 (5 bases). The origin of this receptor is a man between 45 and 60 years old in good health. Sequenced input: blood. Here the CDR3 DNA reads TGTGCCAGCAGCGCCAGGGAGGGCTATGGCTACACCTTC. Translation gives CASSAREGYGYTF.